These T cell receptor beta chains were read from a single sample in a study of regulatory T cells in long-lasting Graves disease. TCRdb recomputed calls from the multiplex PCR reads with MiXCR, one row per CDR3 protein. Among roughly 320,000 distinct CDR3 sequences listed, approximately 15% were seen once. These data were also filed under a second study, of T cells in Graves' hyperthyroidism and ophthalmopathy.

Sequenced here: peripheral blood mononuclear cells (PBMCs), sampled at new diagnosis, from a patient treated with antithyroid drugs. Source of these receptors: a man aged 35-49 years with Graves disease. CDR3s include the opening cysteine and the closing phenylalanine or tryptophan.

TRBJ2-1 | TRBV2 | CASDRNNEQFF
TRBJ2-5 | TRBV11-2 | CASSLTGSEETQYF
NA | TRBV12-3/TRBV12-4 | CASSYRGGQETQFF
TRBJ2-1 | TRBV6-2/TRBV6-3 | CASSAAAGTGSSEQFF
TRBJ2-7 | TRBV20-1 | CSATLGWTYEQYF
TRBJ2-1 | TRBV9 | CASSVDWGAGEQFF
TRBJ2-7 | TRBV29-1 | CSVPRAKKYEQYF
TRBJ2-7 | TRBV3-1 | CASSQDRVSEQYF
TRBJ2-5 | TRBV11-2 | CASSLVGAGAPRETQYF
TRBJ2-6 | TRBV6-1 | CASRGVTSGANVLTF
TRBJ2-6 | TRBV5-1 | CASRSTGSSGANVLTF
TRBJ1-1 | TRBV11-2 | CASSPSRVGLNTEAFF
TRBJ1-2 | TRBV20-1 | CSAREEGVPWDYGYTF
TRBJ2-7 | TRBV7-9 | CASSLKGQGAREQYF
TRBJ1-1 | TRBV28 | CASSALDREYTEAFF
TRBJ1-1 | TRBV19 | CASSTGGLTEAFF
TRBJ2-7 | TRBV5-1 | CASSGAPRGNSYEQYF
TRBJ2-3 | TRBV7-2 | CASSPFGLAGGGDTQYF
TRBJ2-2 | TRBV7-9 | CASSFSGSNTGELFF
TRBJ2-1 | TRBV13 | CASSDSEDEQFF
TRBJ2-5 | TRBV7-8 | CASSLHSWGEETQYF
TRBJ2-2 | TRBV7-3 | CASSSGLAGETGELFF
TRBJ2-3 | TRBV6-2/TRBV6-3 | CASIAPSTDTQYF
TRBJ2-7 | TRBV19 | CASSFGSVDEQYF
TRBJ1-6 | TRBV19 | CASITVNSPLHF